These 26 T cell receptor beta chains share one sample of origin, sequenced in a study of blood T cell repertoires in COVID-19. TCRdb's copy holds only in-frame clones and misses some; the assay was immunoSEQ multiplex PCR. The sample has approximately 200,000 clones; 84% are singletons. The specimen sequenced was PBMCs or T cells enriched from blood (not recorded which). These receptors all come from a man aged 55 to 70 who had recovered from COVID-19.

The chain links TRBV24-1 to TRBJ2-2; 12 bases are shared with TRBD2. Germline values: CDR1 KGHDR, CDR2 SFDVKD. The CDR3 contains 15 residues. V lost 6 bases to trimming and J lost 7 bases; unmatched junction nucleotides: 5. Here the CDR3 reads CATSSSGGGSGELFF. In nucleotides, the CDR3 is TGTGCCACCAGTTCTAGCGGGGGGGGAAGCGGGGAGCTGTTTTTT.

This clone was detected only once. J is TRBJ2-7 and V is TRBV11-3; 9 positions agree with TRBD2. Looked up from germline, CDR1 is SGHNT and CDR2 is YENEEA. This CDR3 is 14 amino acids long. The junction had 5 bases not matched to a gene; V was cut back by 3 bases and J by 5 bases. CDR3 protein: CASSFGGGANEQYF. The CDR3 DNA reads as TGTGCCAGCAGCTTCGGCGGGGGGGCGAACGAGCAGTACTTC.

This clone was counted a single time. This rearrangement joins TRBV7-8 to TRBJ2-7, with 7 positions matching TRBD2. The ends lost 4 bases at V and 4 bases at J; junction bases unmatched: 10. The CDR3 is made up of 15 amino acids. The germline V gene encodes CDR1 SGHVS and CDR2 FQNEAQ. CDR3 DNA: TGTGCCAGCAGCTGGTCCGGAAGCGGGGTTTACGAGCAGTACTTC. Translation gives CASSWSGSGVYEQYF.

This clone was detected once. The chain's CDR3 is CASSPGGNTGELFF. CDR3 bases: TGTGCCAGCAGTCCGGGGGGCAACACCGGGGAGCTGTTTTTT. This chain connects TRBV25-1 to TRBJ2-2, with D maybe TRBD2 (7 bases). CDR3 size: 14 residues. Looked up from germline, CDR1 is MGHDK and CDR2 is SYGVNS. V was clipped by 5 bases and J by 2 bases, with 9 bases between them.

V and J are TRBV9 and TRBJ2-1; D gene unclear. Germline V gives CDR1 SGDLS, CDR2 YYNGEE. V lost 4 bases, J lost 0 bases, and 5 bases lay in between. CDR3 length: 13 amino acids. The CDR3 spells CASSLSSYNEQFF. The DNA for the CDR3 is TGTGCCAGCAGCCTTTCCTCCTACAATGAGCAGTTCTTC.

The chain joins TRBV7-6 to TRBJ1-3, with a weak D call TRBD1 (5 bases). Germline values: CDR1 SGHVS, CDR2 FNYEAQ. Trimming took 4 bases from V and 3 from J, leaving 13 bases between them. The CDR3 covers 15 residues. CDR3 sequence reads: CASSWRGGYGNTIYF. The CDR3 DNA reads TGTGCCAGCAGCTGGCGGGGGGGGTATGGAAACACCATATATTTT.

This chain connects TRBV7-8 to TRBJ1-5; 9 nucleotides agree with TRBD1. Germline V gene lookup returns CDR1 SGHVS and CDR2 FQNEAQ. V shed 2 bases, J shed 11 bases, and the junction held 1 base outside the gene matches. The CDR3 consists of 12 residues. The CDR3 DNA sequence: TGTGCCAGCAGCTTAAGGGACAGGGCCCAGCATTTT. This encodes CASSLRDRAQHF.

The chain recombines TRBV7-6 with TRBJ2-2; D not resolved. Germline V gene lookup returns CDR1 SGHVS and CDR2 FNYEAQ. CDR3 size: 13 residues. The V gene lost 3 bases and the J gene lost 5 bases, with 7 bases spanning the gap. The CDR3 DNA is TGTGCCAGCAGCTTTGGAGATACCGGGGAGCTGTTTTTT. It encodes CASSFGDTGELFF.

J is TRBJ1-6 and V is TRBV12-5; possible D gene TRBD1, 5 bases. The CDR3 is made up of 15 amino acids. Per germline, CDR1 LGHNT and CDR2 FRNRAP. Trimming removed 2 bases from V and 10 bases from J, with 15 bases in between. CDR3 region: CASGLPQGYGSPLHF. The CDR3 coding sequence is TGTGCTAGTGGTTTGCCTCAGGGATACGGGTCACCCCTCCACTTT. The full variable domain, completed using reference TRBV12-5 and TRBJ1-6, is DARVTQTPRHKVTEMGQEVTMRCQPILGHNTVFWYRQTMMQGLELLAYFRNRAPLDDSGMPKDRFSAEMPDATLATLKIQPSEPRDSAVYFCASGLPQGYGSPLHFGNGTRLTVT.

This clone was counted many times. The V and J genes are TRBV5-1 and TRBJ2-3, with TRBD2 matching 7 bases. CDR3 size: 17 residues. The germline gives CDR1 SGHRS, CDR2 YFSETQ. The ends lost 0 bases at V and 4 bases at J; junction bases unmatched: 11. The CDR3 reads CASSLALGSGAADTQYF. Written as DNA, the CDR3 is TGCGCCAGCAGCTTGGCTTTGGGGAGCGGGGCGGCAGATACGCAGTATTTT.

This clone was seen just once. The chain has TRBV5-1 and TRBJ1-4, with TRBD1 matching 8 bases. V lost 0 bases and J lost 8; bases outside the gene matches: 3. This CDR3 spans 14 amino acids. CDR1 and CDR2 from the germline V gene are SGHRS and YFSETQ. The CDR3 is CASSLEGQDEKLFF. CDR3 coding DNA: TGCGCCAGCAGCTTGGAGGGACAGGACGAAAAACTGTTTTTT. The variable domain in full, with the rest retrieved from reference TRBV5-1 and TRBJ1-4, is KAGVTQTPRYLIKTRGQQVTLSCSPISGHRSVSWYQQTPGQGLQFLFEYFSETQRNKGNFPGRFSGRQFSNSRSEMNVSTLELGDSALYLCASSLEGQDEKLFFGSGTQLSVL.

The chain uses TRBV19 and TRBJ2-5; possibly TRBD1 for D (6 bases). From germline, CDR1 is LNHDA and CDR2 SQIVND (reference sequence). The CDR3 is 16 residues long. V gave up 5 bases and J gave up 4 bases, with 20 bases separating them. The CDR3 loop reads CASSDPTGYTVETQYF. The CDR3 DNA reads TGTGCCAGTAGTGACCCGACAGGCTATACGGTAGAGACCCAGTACTTC. The whole variable domain, remainder taken from reference TRBV19 and TRBJ2-5, is DGGITQSPKYLFRKEGQNVTLSCEQNLNHDAMYWYRQDPGQGLRLIYYSQIVNDFQKGDIAEGYSVSREKKESFPLTVTSAQKNPTAFYLCASSDPTGYTVETQYFGPGTRLLVL.

The chain joins TRBV6-1 to TRBJ1-5, with a possible D match to TRBD1 (5 bases). Germline assignment: CDR1 MNHNS and CDR2 SASEGT. Trimming cost V 3 bases and J 2 bases, with 8 bases left between them. This CDR3 is 14 amino acids long. The CDR3 loop reads CASSDEGGNQPQHF. For the CDR3, the DNA is TGTGCCAGCAGTGATGAAGGGGGCAATCAGCCCCAGCATTTT.

This chain connects TRBV3-1 (or the pseudogene TRBV3-2) to TRBJ2-1, with D possibly TRBD2 on 6 matching bases. The CDR3 is 14 residues long. V was shortened by 1 base and J by 5 bases, with 9 bases between the two germline ends. In germline, CDR1 is LGHDT, CDR2 YNNKEL (reference sequence). CDR3 in amino acids: CASSQAGLHNEQFF. The DNA for the CDR3 is TGTGCCAGCAGCCAAGCAGGACTACACAATGAGCAGTTCTTC.

V and J are TRBV7-2 and TRBJ1-1, with D possibly matching TRBD1 (5 bases). The V and J ends lost 3 bases and 0 bases respectively, with 8 bases between them. This CDR3 is 14 amino acids long. CDR1 SGHTA and CDR2 FQGNSA come from the germline V gene. DNA for the CDR3: TGTGCCAGCAGCTTCGGGACTGTGAACACTGAAGCTTTCTTT. Translated, it gives CASSFGTVNTEAFF.

This chain uses TRBV10-3 with TRBJ2-5; D not certain. Germline V gene sequence: CDR1 ENHRY, CDR2 SYGVKD. The V and J ends lost 0 bases and 1 base respectively, with 6 bases between them. The CDR3 runs 14 residues. Here the CDR3 DNA reads TGTGCCATCAGTGAGTCGCTCGGCCAAGAGACCCAGTACTTC. It codes for CAISESLGQETQYF.

The V and J genes are TRBV10-3 and TRBJ1-4, with D possibly TRBD1 on 5 matching bases. CDR1 and CDR2 from the germline V gene are ENHRY and SYGVKD. V lost 3 bases, J lost 7 bases, and 9 bases lay in between. The CDR3 is 13 amino acids. The CDR3 spells CAISDWGREKLFF. CDR3 nucleotide sequence: TGTGCCATCAGTGACTGGGGCCGTGAAAAACTGTTTTTT.

The table lists this clone with many counts. The chain carries TRBV6-6 and TRBJ2-2, with D possibly TRBD2 on 6 matching bases. The ends were cut back, 2 bases at V and 9 bases at J, with 10 bases in the middle. Germline values: CDR1 MNHNY, CDR2 SVGAGI (reference sequence). The CDR3 has 13 residues. CDR3 sequence (DNA): TGTGCCAGCAGTTACGGGGAGGTGAGGGAGCTGTTTTTT. Its protein is CASSYGEVRELFF.

This chain connects TRBV6-2 or TRBV6-3 to TRBJ2-7; TRBD1 is a possible D gene (6 bases). The germline gives CDR1 MNHEY, CDR2 SVGEGT. Trimming stripped 0 bases from V and 6 bases from J, with 9 bases between. CDR3 length: 13 amino acids. The CDR3 bases are TGTGCCAGCAGTTACTCACAGGGTGGCGAGCAGTACTTC. This encodes CASSYSQGGEQYF.

The CDR3 loop is CASTGTGGADQPQHF. The DNA for the CDR3 is TGTGCCAGTACCGGGACAGGGGGCGCAGATCAGCCCCAGCATTTT. V is TRBV19 and J is TRBJ1-5, with 12 bases that match TRBD1. The germline CDR1 and CDR2 sequences are LNHDA and SQIVND (reference sequence). The CDR3 runs 15 residues. Unmatched junction bases numbered 6, after V lost 7 bases and J lost 5 bases.

The rearrangement joins TRBV5-1 to TRBJ1-3, with TRBD1 matching over 8 bases. The CDR3 consists of 16 residues. Germline V gene sequence: CDR1 SGHRS, CDR2 YFSETQ. Trimming cost V 4 bases and J 1 base; bases outside gene matches: 7. CDR3 DNA sequence: TGCGCCAGCAGCCCTACAGGGGGAGCTTCTGGAAACACCATATATTTT. Translation: CASSPTGGASGNTIYF.

The rearrangement links TRBV29-1 to TRBJ1-1; 10 bases map to TRBD1. This CDR3 region has 13 residues. Per germline, CDR1 SQVTM and CDR2 ANQGSEA. With V trimmed by 6 bases and J by 3 bases, 4 bases remained unmatched. The CDR3: CSVATGGYTEAFF. In DNA form, the CDR3 reads TGCAGCGTGGCGACAGGGGGCTACACTGAAGCTTTCTTT.

The rearrangement uses TRBV5-1 and TRBJ2-2, with 7 bases lining up with TRBD2. After removal of 3 bases from V and 4 bases from J, the junction contained 6 bases not matched to a gene. CDR3 length: 15 amino acids. CDR1 and CDR2 from the germline V gene are SGHRS and YFSETQ. The CDR3 reads CASSSRRGSTGELFF. CDR3 bases: TGCGCCAGCAGCTCTCGGCGGGGGTCCACCGGGGAGCTGTTTTTT. The whole variable domain, remainder taken from reference TRBV5-1 and TRBJ2-2, is KAGVTQTPRYLIKTRGQQVTLSCSPISGHRSVSWYQQTPGQGLQFLFEYFSETQRNKGNFPGRFSGRQFSNSRSEMNVSTLELGDSALYLCASSSRRGSTGELFFGEGSRLTVL.

The chain uses TRBV27 and TRBJ1-6; the D gene is possibly TRBD1 (5 bases). V was trimmed by 2 bases and J by 10 bases, leaving 12 bases between them. CDR1 is MNHEY, CDR2 SMNVEV, per germline (reference sequence). The length of the CDR3 is 14 residues. The CDR3 region is CASSLRGVESPLHF. For the CDR3, the DNA is TGTGCCAGCAGTTTAAGGGGTGTCGAATCACCCCTCCACTTT.

This clone appeared a few times. CDR3 region: CASSLGGQRSTDTQYF. The CDR3, as DNA: TGTGCCAGCAGCTTAGGAGGTCAGCGGAGCACAGATACGCAGTATTTT. The rearrangement joins TRBV7-2 to TRBJ2-3, with a possible D match to TRBD2 (5 bases). The CDR3 is made up of 16 amino acids. The V end lost 1 base, the J end lost 0 bases, and 11 bases lay between the germline ends. The germline V gene encodes CDR1 SGHTA and CDR2 FQGNSA.

V is TRBV6-2 or TRBV6-3 and J is TRBJ1-1; TRBD1 matches 7 bases. Germline trimming cut 3 bases from V and 1 base from J; bases unmatched to any gene: 5. Germline V gene lookup returns CDR1 MNHEY and CDR2 SVGEGT. This CDR3 is 15 amino acids long. CDR3 sequence: CASSYGGTANTEAFF. The CDR3, as DNA: TGTGCCAGCAGTTATGGGGGGACAGCGAACACTGAAGCTTTCTTT.